This T cell receptor beta chain was sequenced in a study of neurological immune-mediated disorders. CDR3 length: 14 residues. V was trimmed by 3 bases and J by 2 bases, leaving 9 bases between them. Germline V gene data show CDR1 as MDHEN and CDR2 as SYDVKM. This clonotype has ten or more counts. The making of cDNA relied on 5'RACE with 10-nucleotide random UMIs. TCRdb ran MiXCR on the 5' RACE reads and lists one entry per CDR3 protein. Counted here are some 83,000 distinct CDR3 sequences, just over 2.5% occurring once; the ten biggest clones make up 0.9% to 1.4%. The receptor was isolated from a woman younger than 45 with multiple sclerosis. Sequenced sample: PBMCs. V and J are TRBV28 and TRBJ2-3, with D possibly matching TRBD2 (5 bases). The CDR3 loop is CASSFSGFTDTQYF. DNA of the CDR3: TGTGCCAGCAGTTTTTCGGGGTTCACAGATACGCAGTATTTT.